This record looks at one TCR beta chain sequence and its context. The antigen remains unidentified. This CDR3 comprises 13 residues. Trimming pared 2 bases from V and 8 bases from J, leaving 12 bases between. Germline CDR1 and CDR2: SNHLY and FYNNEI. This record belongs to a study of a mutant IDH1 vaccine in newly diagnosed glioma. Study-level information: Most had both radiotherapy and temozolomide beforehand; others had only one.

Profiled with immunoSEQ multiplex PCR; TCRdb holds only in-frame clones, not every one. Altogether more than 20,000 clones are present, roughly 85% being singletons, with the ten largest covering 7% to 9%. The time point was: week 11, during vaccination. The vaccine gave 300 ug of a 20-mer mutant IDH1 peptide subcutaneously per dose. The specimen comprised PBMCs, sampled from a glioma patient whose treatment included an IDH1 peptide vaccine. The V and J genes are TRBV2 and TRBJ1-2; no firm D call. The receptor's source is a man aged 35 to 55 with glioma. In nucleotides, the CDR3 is TGTGCCAGCAGTGAAATAGGAGTGGGAGGCTACACCTTC. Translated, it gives CASSEIGVGGYTF. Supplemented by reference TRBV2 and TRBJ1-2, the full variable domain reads EPEVTQTPSHQVTQMGQEVILRCVPISNHLYFYWYRQILGQKVEFLVSFYNNEISEKSEIFDDQFSVERPDGSNFTLKIRSTKLEDSAMYFCASSEIGVGGYTFGSGTRLTVV.